This paragraph reports one T cell receptor (beta chain). Antigen: not known. The data were obtained in a study of cytomegalovirus exposure and HLA in healthy donors. About the study: Researchers previously reported finding more than 100 million unique TCR beta sequences from roughly 170 million T cells.

PCR was performed using 60 Vbeta and 13 Jbeta primers. Measured with immunoSEQ multiplex PCR; TCRdb has only the in-frame clones, and not every one. The sample yields 150,000 to 200,000 clones, approximately 79% seen once. The CDR3 runs 12 residues. The V gene's germline CDR1 is SGHDT and CDR2 YYEEEE. V was clipped by 2 bases and J by 5 bases, with 5 bases between them. The study, taken as a whole, reports: Earlier findings revealed that most TCR beta V segments proved productive either about 87% or about 30% of the time.

What was sequenced was PBMCs. The sequence came from a man aged 35 to 55 in good health and CMV-seropositive. The chain carries TRBV5-6 and TRBJ1-5; D might be TRBD1 (5 bases). This chain's CDR3 is CASSLGDQPQHF. The CDR3 coding sequence is TGTGCCAGCAGCTTAGGGGATCAGCCCCAGCATTTT.